The entry below gives a single T cell receptor beta chain sequence along with its context. Its specificity is unknown. Sequence at one end of the junction differs from germline and may be a read error. It was with 60 Vbeta and 13 Jbeta primers that the PCR ran. Original processing methods: Tens of millions of unique TCR beta chains, around 10 million of them shared, were counted by a later analysis. Here immunoSEQ multiplex PCR was the method, and the copy in TCRdb shows in-frame clones only, minus some. The V and J calls and clone size come from that table; D and trimming were worked out from the DNA. The table shows about 84,000 clones, with 55% to 65% occurring only once. The data stem from a study of cytomegalovirus exposure and HLA in healthy donors. Study at large: Most donors, roughly 84% of some 400 genotyped, fell in the Caucasian-associated ancestry cluster.

Whole-study results and caveats: A later analysis showed that HLA-associated TCR beta chains had undergone more clonal expansion than equally common others. Testing in vitro showed a few CMV-associated chains specific for CMV antigens.

CDR3 length: 15 residues. Germline CDR1 is SGHRS and CDR2 is YFSETQ. What was sequenced was PBMCs. This TCR derives from a woman in her thirties or forties in good health and CMV-seropositive. V is TRBV5-1 and J is TRBJ2-7; TRBD2 agrees at 9 bases. The CDR3 nucleotides are TGCGTCAGCAGCCGGGTCGCGGGAGGGCCCTCCGAGCAGTACTTC. The encoded protein is CVSSRVAGGPSEQYF.